Detailed here is one TCR beta chain. What it recognizes is unknown. The data were taken from a study of cytomegalovirus exposure and HLA in healthy donors. Study results and limitations: Segments of the TCR beta V type were, in most cases, productive about 90% or about 30% of the time in an earlier analysis.

13 Jbeta primers and 60 Vbeta primers were used for the PCR. Sequencing used immunoSEQ multiplex PCR; TCRdb keeps in-frame clones, though not all of them. The record lists roughly 100,000 clones, of which the ten most abundant hold 3% to 3.5%. Sequenced input: PBMCs. The receptor was derived from a man in his forties or fifties in good health and CMV-seronegative.

The CDR3 coding sequence is TGCGCCACGGCGGAGGGCCCCCACTACGAGCAGTACTTC. Translation gives CATAEGPHYEQYF. The chain recombines TRBV10-1 with TRBJ2-7, with a tentative D call TRBD2 (6 bases). The CDR3 covers 13 residues. Trimming stripped 10 bases from V and 3 bases from J, with 16 bases between. CDR1 is WNHNN, CDR2 SYGVQD, per germline (reference sequence).